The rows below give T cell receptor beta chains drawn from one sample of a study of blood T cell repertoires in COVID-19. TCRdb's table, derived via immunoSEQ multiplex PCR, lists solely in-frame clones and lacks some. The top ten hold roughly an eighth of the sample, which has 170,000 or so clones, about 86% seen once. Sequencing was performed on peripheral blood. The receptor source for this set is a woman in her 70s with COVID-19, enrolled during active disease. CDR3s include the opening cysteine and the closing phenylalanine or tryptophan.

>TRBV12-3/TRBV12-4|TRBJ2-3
CASTTSTDTQYF
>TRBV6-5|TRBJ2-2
CASSYFGSGRPGELFF
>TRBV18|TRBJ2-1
CASSPPSGTSGHNEQFF
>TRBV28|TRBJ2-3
CASRPSSGRGTDTQYF
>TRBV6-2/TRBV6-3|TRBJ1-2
CASSLDSYGYTF
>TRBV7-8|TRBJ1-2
CASSASWGDYGYTF
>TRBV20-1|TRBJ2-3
CSAPRGDTQYF
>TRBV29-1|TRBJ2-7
CSARQGNEQYF
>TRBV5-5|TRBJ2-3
CASSLVYLGLAGTDTQYF
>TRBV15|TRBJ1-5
CATSRQGSSNQPQHF